These 18 T cell receptor beta chains originate from one sample sequenced in a study of cytomegalovirus exposure and HLA in healthy donors. Libraries were prepared by immunoSEQ multiplex PCR; TCRdb keeps only in-frame clonotypes and omits some of them. The data show 110,000 to 150,000 clones, roughly nine tenths seen once. The sample comprised PBMCs. The receptors stem from a young man in good health and CMV-seronegative.

The chain couples TRBV28 to TRBJ2-5, with TRBD2 matching over 7 bases. Germline loops: CDR1 MDHEN, CDR2 SYDVKM. The junction had 3 bases not matched to a gene; V was cut back by 6 bases and J by 5 bases. This CDR3 spans 12 amino acids. The DNA of the CDR3 is TGTGCCAGCAGCGTGGGGGGGGAGACCCAGTACTTC. This sequence encodes CASSVGGETQYF.

This clone appeared a few times. This chain uses TRBV19 with TRBJ1-2; possibly TRBD1 for D (6 bases). This CDR3 region has 14 residues. Germline V gene sequence: CDR1 LNHDA, CDR2 SQIVND (reference sequence). The ends were cut back, 5 bases at V and 3 bases at J, with 13 bases in the middle. Here the CDR3 DNA reads TGTGCCAGTAGTTTCAGGGGCCGGGACTATGGCTACACCTTC. Translation gives CASSFRGRDYGYTF.

CDR3 nucleotide sequence: TGTGCCAGCAGTGGTACTGTACAGGGGATGGCTTTCTTT. The encoded protein is CASSGTVQGMAFF. This chain joins TRBV28 and TRBJ1-1, with 7 bases identical to TRBD1. Germline V gives CDR1 MDHEN, CDR2 SYDVKM. The CDR3 extends over 13 amino acids. J lost 11 bases, V lost 5 bases, and 11 bases had no gene match. Looking up the rest from reference TRBV28 and TRBJ1-1 gives the full variable domain: DVKVTQSSRYLVKRTGEKVFLECVQDMDHENMFWYRQDPGLGLRLIYFSYDVKMKEKGDIPEGYSVSREKKERFSLILESASTNQTSMYLCASSGTVQGMAFFGQGTRLTVV.

The chain recombines TRBV5-1 with TRBJ1-2, with TRBD1 as a possible D gene (5 bases). Germline V lookup: CDR1 SGHRS, CDR2 YFSETQ. The germline V and J ends were trimmed by 4 bases and 0 bases, with 19 bases remaining between them. The CDR3 is 17 residues long. CDR3 sequence: CASSPNAGTGANYGYTF. CDR3 in DNA: TGCGCCAGCAGCCCGAATGCGGGGACGGGAGCTAACTATGGCTACACCTTC.

Written as DNA, the CDR3 is TGTGCCAGCAGACAGAGCACAGATACGCAGTATTTT. The encoded protein is CASRQSTDTQYF. The V call is TRBV6-5, the J call TRBJ2-3, with no clear D. The germline V gene has CDR1 MNHEY and CDR2 SVGAGI. V gave up 6 bases and J gave up 0 bases, with 4 bases separating them. There are 12 residues in the CDR3.

The rearrangement links TRBV11-3 to TRBJ2-2; no definite D call. Germline CDR1 is SGHNT and CDR2 is YENEEA. CDR3 length: 14 amino acids. V shed 6 bases and J shed 0 bases, with 8 bases lying between them. CDR3: CASRNTANTGELFF. DNA for the CDR3: TGTGCCAGCAGAAATACAGCGAACACCGGGGAGCTGTTTTTT.

The V and J genes are TRBV27 and TRBJ1-2; 8 bases line up with TRBD1. In germline, CDR1 is MNHEY, CDR2 SMNVEV (reference sequence). The CDR3 is 13 amino acids. The V and J ends lost 6 bases and 7 bases, in that order; junction bases with no gene match: 7. The CDR3 bases are TGTGCCAGCAGAGCCCAGGGGGCGCGTGGCTACACCTTC. Translation: CASRAQGARGYTF.

This clone was seen a handful of times. The gene calls are TRBV18 and TRBJ2-7; D is uncertain. V gave up 3 bases and J gave up 3 bases, with 9 bases separating them. The CDR3 spans 13 residues. The germline V gene encodes CDR1 KGHSH and CDR2 LQKENI. CDR3 sequence (DNA): TGTGCCAGCTCACCGCCACAGCTCTACGAGCAGTACTTC. Amino acid sequence: CASSPPQLYEQYF.

The chain employs TRBV5-8 and TRBJ1-5; D is perhaps TRBD1 (5 bases). Germline V gene lookup returns CDR1 SGHTS and CDR2 YDEGEE. This CDR3 is 15 amino acids long. V was shortened by 4 bases and J by 7 bases, with 18 bases between the two germline ends. DNA of the CDR3: TGTGCCAGCAGCCCGGGGGGTCGGGTTTTCCAGCCCCAGCATTTT. Protein sequence: CASSPGGRVFQPQHF.

The chain joins TRBV15 to TRBJ1-5, with 9 bases lining up with TRBD1. CDR1 is LNHNV, CDR2 YYDKDF, per germline (reference sequence). This CDR3 comprises 15 residues. V lost 5 bases and J lost 1; bases outside the gene matches: 3. The CDR3 loop reads CATSVGQGSNQPQHF. The CDR3 nucleotides read TGTGCCACCAGCGTGGGACAGGGAAGCAATCAGCCCCAGCATTTT.

The chain is built from TRBV5-6 and TRBJ2-2; the match to TRBD2 covers 9 bases. The V gene end was trimmed by 1 base and the J gene end by 6 bases; junction bases not matched to a gene: 7. Germline lookup yields CDR1 SGHDT and CDR2 YYEEEE. The CDR3 is made up of 16 amino acids. CDR3 bases: TGTGCCAGCAGCTTGAGGGATAGCGGGAGCGCCGGGGAGCTGTTTTTT. Translated: CASSLRDSGSAGELFF.

The V gene is TRBV18, the J gene TRBJ1-3, with 9 bases lining up with TRBD1. V shed 4 bases, J shed 4 bases, and the junction held 5 bases outside the gene matches. This CDR3 spans 15 amino acids. Germline V gene lookup returns CDR1 KGHSH and CDR2 LQKENI. CDR3 loop: CASSQQGAAGNTIYF. In nucleotides, the CDR3 is TGTGCCAGCTCACAACAGGGGGCGGCCGGAAACACCATATATTTT.

The rearrangement links TRBV27 to TRBJ2-7, with 8 positions matching TRBD2. With V trimmed by 6 bases and J by 2 bases, 9 bases remained unmatched. There are 15 residues in the CDR3. In germline, CDR1 is MNHEY, CDR2 SMNVEV (reference sequence). Written as DNA, the CDR3 is TGTGCCAGCAGCCTAGCCGGGGGGGCGGCCTACGAGCAGTACTTC. Protein: CASSLAGGAAYEQYF.

The DNA of the CDR3 is TGTGCCAGCAGCGCCCGGGAACCGTGGACAGATACGCAGTATTTT. This gives the protein CASSAREPWTDTQYF. The chain employs TRBV14 and TRBJ2-3; D perhaps matches TRBD2 (5 bases). This CDR3 has 15 residues. Germline V gene data show CDR1 as SGHDN and CDR2 as FVKESK. V shed 5 bases and J shed 3 bases, with 15 bases lying between them.

The chain has TRBV29-1 and TRBJ2-1; TRBD1 agrees at 8 bases. Trimming at V came to 7 bases and at J to 5 bases, leaving 1 base not matched to a gene. CDR3 size: 11 residues. CDR1 is SQVTM, CDR2 ANQGSEA, per germline. The CDR3 DNA sequence: TGCAGCGGGGGACAGGACAATGAGCAGTTCTTC. It yields the protein CSGGQDNEQFF.

The V gene is TRBV11-2, the J gene TRBJ2-2, with D perhaps matching TRBD2 (5 bases). This CDR3 is built from 12 residues. V lost 4 bases to trimming and J lost 9 bases, with 9 bases between them. In germline, CDR1 is SGHAT, CDR2 FQNNGV. CDR3 region: CASSSTRRELFF. The DNA of the CDR3 is TGTGCCAGCAGCTCTACTAGGCGGGAGCTGTTTTTT.

The V and J genes are TRBV18 and TRBJ2-5; D gene ambiguous. Germline-derived CDR1 and CDR2 are KGHSH and LQKENI. Trimming took off 3 bases at V and 0 bases at J, with 8 bases between the two ends. This CDR3 is built from 14 residues. The CDR3 spells CASSPLENQETQYF. In DNA, the CDR3 is TGTGCCAGCTCACCGCTCGAGAACCAAGAGACCCAGTACTTC. Full variable domain (outside the CDR3, taken from reference TRBV18 and TRBJ2-5): NAGVMQNPRHLVRRRGQEARLRCSPMKGHSHVYWYRQLPEEGLKFMVYLQKENIIDESGMPKERFSAEFPKEGPSILRIQQVVRGDSAAYFCASSPLENQETQYFGPGTRLLVL.

This clone is a singleton in its sample. The chain links TRBV5-1 to TRBJ2-2; 8 positions agree with TRBD1. V was clipped by 3 bases and J by 0 bases; unmatched bases: 1. The CDR3 spans 15 residues. In germline, CDR1 is SGHRS, CDR2 YFSETQ. Here the CDR3 DNA reads TGCGCCAGCAGCTCACAGGGGGCGAACACCGGGGAGCTGTTTTTT. The encoded protein is CASSSQGANTGELFF.